Listed here is a single TCR beta chain. Its matching antigen is unknown. At one end the junction does not follow the germline gene, possibly because of a read error. This sample stems from a study of blood T cells in healthy people across ages. Looking at the study overall: The template switching approach captured approximately one barcoded beta molecule for every two T cells.

Donation came from healthy Caucasian individuals in Russia who were aged roughly 6 to 95. A second roughly 6 to 11 cycle PCR used barcoded and J-beta primers. TCRdb recomputed calls from the 5' RACE reads with MiXCR, one row per CDR3 protein. The repertoire holds around 1,000,000 distinct CDR3 sequences, roughly two fifths seen once, with around 13% in the top ten. This CDR3 spans 13 amino acids. Germline lookup yields CDR1 SNHLY and CDR2 FYNNEI. The study's findings and limits: The long-lived group displayed more naive CD4+ cells, plus higher diversity, than the aged donors did. Any conclusive comparison of naive versus antigen-experienced cells was prevented by using unsorted PBMCs.

Sequencing was carried out using blood. The TCR comes from a man aged 18 to 29 in good health. This chain joins TRBV2 and TRBJ1-1; D perhaps matches TRBD1 (5 bases). The CDR3 loop reads CASTGLMNAEAFF. The CDR3, as DNA: TGTGCCAGCACGGGGCTAATGAACGCTGAAGCTTTCTTT.